These 27 T cell receptor beta chains were all obtained from the same sample, sequenced in a study of immune evolution from preneoplasia to lung adenocarcinoma. The assay was immunoSEQ multiplex PCR, and TCRdb's table has in-frame clones only and misses some. Altogether over 3,000 clones are present, over 70% being singletons, with the ten largest covering around 8.1%. Sample: FFPE adjacent normal lung tissue. These receptors originate from a person aged 70 to 85 with lung adenocarcinoma.

The chain uses TRBV11-2 and TRBJ2-5, with 13 bases that match TRBD2. Germline V lookup: CDR1 SGHAT, CDR2 FQNNGV. The J segment lost 4 bases and the V segment lost 6 bases, leaving 8 bases of the junction unmatched. The CDR3 is 16 amino acids. In DNA form, the CDR3 reads TGTGCCAGCAGTTCACTAGCGGGAGGGGGAGGAGAGACCCAGTACTTC. This sequence encodes CASSSLAGGGGETQYF.

This chain uses TRBV5-5 with TRBJ2-1; TRBD2 matches at 13 bases. CDR3 length equals 15 residues. V lost 6 bases to trimming and J lost 3 bases; unmatched junction nucleotides: 3. CDR1 and CDR2 (germline): SGHKS, YYEKEE (reference sequence). CDR3 DNA: TGTGCCAGCACCGGACTAGCGGGAGACTACAATGAGCAGTTCTTC. It is translated as CASTGLAGDYNEQFF.

This chain joins TRBV28 and TRBJ2-1, with 10 bases that match TRBD2. There are 15 residues in the CDR3. The trim removed 4 bases at V and 7 bases at J, leaving 7 bases unmatched. Per germline, CDR1 MDHEN and CDR2 SYDVKM. DNA of the CDR3: TGTGCCAGCAGTTCCCCTAGCGGGAGCCGGAATGAGCAGTTCTTC. This codes for CASSSPSGSRNEQFF.

This sequence joins TRBV7-3 and TRBJ2-2; 8 nucleotides agree with TRBD2. Germline lookup yields CDR1 SGHTA and CDR2 FQGTGA. J was trimmed by 5 bases and V by 5 bases; bases with no gene match: 1. This CDR3 is 13 amino acids long. CDR3 DNA sequence: TGTGCCAGCAGCGCTAGCGGGACCGGGGAGCTGTTTTTT. It is translated as CASSASGTGELFF.

The gene calls are TRBV6-4 and TRBJ1-1; a possible D gene is TRBD1 (5 bases). Germline V gene sequence: CDR1 MRHNA, CDR2 SNTAGT. This CDR3 has 13 amino acids. V lost 0 bases to trimming and J lost 8 bases, with 10 bases between them. The CDR3 region has the DNA TGTGCCAGCAGTGACTCTGAGCGGGACGAAGCTTTCTTT. Residues: CASSDSERDEAFF.

This clone has only a few counts. Here the CDR3 reads CASSLGGANTQYF. CDR3 sequence (DNA): TGTGCCAGCAGCTTAGGGGGGGCTAATACGCAGTATTTT. J is TRBJ2-3 and V is TRBV7-2; D possibly matches TRBD1 or TRBD2 (6 bases each). Trimming removed 1 base at V and 7 bases at J, with 9 bases between. CDR1 is SGHTA, CDR2 FQGNSA, per germline. CDR3 length equals 13 residues.

The chain couples TRBV5-1 to TRBJ2-3; 7 bases are a match to TRBD1. V lost 4 bases, J lost 2 bases, and 4 bases stayed unmatched. The CDR3 loop spans 14 amino acids. Germline V gives CDR1 SGHRS, CDR2 YFSETQ. The CDR3: CASSTGQDTDTQYF. In DNA, the CDR3 is TGCGCCAGCAGCACCGGACAGGACACAGATACGCAGTATTTT.

The gene calls are TRBV6-5 and TRBJ1-2; D is unresolved. The CDR3 loop spans 13 amino acids. Deletions cut 5 bases from V and 2 bases from J, with 9 bases between. Per the germline V gene, CDR1 is MNHEY and CDR2 is SVGAGI. CDR3 loop: CASSARPNYGYTF. The CDR3 region has the DNA TGTGCCAGCAGTGCGAGGCCCAACTATGGCTACACCTTC.

CDR3 protein: CASSDYRSNQPQHF. As DNA, the CDR3 is TGTGCCAGCAGCGACTACAGGAGCAATCAGCCCCAGCATTTT. The chain has TRBV9 and TRBJ1-5; maybe TRBD1 (5 bases). V was pared by 3 bases and J by 1 base, with 8 bases between. The length of the CDR3 is 14 residues. Germline V lookup: CDR1 SGDLS, CDR2 YYNGEE.

The rearrangement joins TRBV14 to TRBJ2-5; D may be TRBD2 (5 bases). CDR1 is SGHDN and CDR2 is FVKESK in the germline V gene. Trimming stripped 0 bases from V and 5 bases from J, with 16 bases between. The CDR3 contains 16 residues. The CDR3 DNA reads as TGTGCCAGCAGCCAAGATGCGGGTAGGAGCGTTGAGACCCAGTACTTC. It translates to CASSQDAGRSVETQYF.

The rearrangement uses TRBV4-1 and TRBJ2-7; 7 bases are a match to TRBD1. The junction had 8 bases not matched to a gene; V was cut back by 1 base and J by 2 bases. Per germline, CDR1 MGHRA and CDR2 YSYEKL. The CDR3 has 16 residues. CDR3 bases: TGCGCCAGCAGCCAAGTCCCGTCTCAGGGGGCCTACGAGCAGTACTTC. Protein sequence: CASSQVPSQGAYEQYF.

This chain joins TRBV7-9 and TRBJ2-7; perhaps D is TRBD1 or TRBD2 (5 bases each). V was pared by 6 bases and J by 5 bases, with 32 bases between. Germline CDR1 SEHNR, CDR2 FQNEAQ (reference sequence). The CDR3 is 19 residues long. The CDR3 DNA reads as TGTGCCAGCAGTACGACCGGGACGGACCCTAAGTGGGGTTTCGACGAGCAGTACTTC. It is translated as CASSTTGTDPKWGFDEQYF. Full variable domain (rest looked up from reference TRBV7-9 and TRBJ2-7): DTGVSQNPRHKITKRGQNVTFRCDPISEHNRLYWYRQTLGQGPEFLTYFQNEAQLEKSRLLSDRFSAERPKGSFSTLEIQRTEQGDSAMYLCASSTTGTDPKWGFDEQYFGPGTRLTVT.

The chain is built from TRBV7-3 and TRBJ2-5; D is undetermined. Trimming stripped 5 bases from V and 2 bases from J, with 9 bases between. The CDR3 is 13 residues long. Germline V CDR1 and CDR2: SGHTA, FQGTGA. CDR3 DNA: TGTGCCAGCAGCCAACAACCACAAGAGACCCAGTACTTC. It is translated as CASSQQPQETQYF.

This chain uses TRBV28 with TRBJ2-5; perhaps TRBD2 as D (5 bases). The V and J ends lost 5 bases and 5 bases respectively, with 18 bases between them. The CDR3 has 15 amino acids. Germline V gives CDR1 MDHEN, CDR2 SYDVKM. The CDR3 DNA is TGTGCCAGCAGTAGGAGACTTCTCGGCGGGGAGACCCAGTACTTC. Amino acid sequence: CASSRRLLGGETQYF.

The chain recombines TRBV5-8 with TRBJ2-2; TRBD1 matches 7 bases. The CDR3 has 16 residues. V dropped 4 bases and J dropped 1; count of bases not matched to a gene: 7. CDR1 SGHTS and CDR2 YDEGEE come from the germline V gene. DNA for the CDR3: TGTGCCAGCAGCCTTACAGGGGCCGGGAACACCGGGGAGCTGTTTTTT. It codes for CASSLTGAGNTGELFF.

The CDR3 spells CASSLGVSGYEQYF. In nucleotides, the CDR3 is TGTGCCAGCAGCTTAGGGGTCAGCGGATACGAGCAGTACTTC. The chain couples TRBV11-2 to TRBJ2-7, with D possibly TRBD2 on 5 matching bases. This CDR3 contains 14 residues. The germline V gene encodes CDR1 SGHAT and CDR2 FQNNGV. The V gene lost 1 base and the J gene lost 4 bases, with 11 bases spanning the gap.

J is TRBJ2-1 and V is TRBV9; possibly TRBD2 for D (5 bases). V gave up 3 bases and J gave up 2 bases, with 12 bases separating them. The CDR3 is made up of 15 amino acids. Germline CDR1 reads SGDLS; CDR2 reads YYNGEE. CDR3 nucleotides: TGTGCCAGCAGCGCCCTAGCTGTGACCTACAATGAGCAGTTCTTC. Encoded protein: CASSALAVTYNEQFF.

The chain links TRBV30 to TRBJ1-1; D not resolved. The CDR3 extends over 14 amino acids. The V and J ends lost 7 bases and 0 bases respectively, with 15 bases between them. CDR1 and CDR2 from the germline V gene are GTSNPN and SVGIG (reference sequence). CDR3 amino acids: CAYQRSALNTEAFF. CDR3 bases: TGTGCCTACCAAAGGTCGGCTTTGAACACTGAAGCTTTCTTT. Looking up the rest from reference TRBV30 and TRBJ1-1 gives the full variable domain: SQTIHQWPATLVQPVGSPLSLECTVEGTSNPNLYWYRQAAGRGLQLLFYSVGIGQISSEVPQNLSASRPQDRQFILSSKKLLLSDSGFYLCAYQRSALNTEAFFGQGTRLTVV.

This chain links TRBV30 with TRBJ2-7; tentatively, D is TRBD1 (6 bases). The V end was cut by 3 bases, the J end by 3 bases, with 15 bases between. The CDR3 totals 14 residues. Germline V gene sequence: CDR1 GTSNPN, CDR2 SVGIG (reference sequence). The CDR3, as DNA: TGTGCCTGGAGCCCCGGGACACAATACTACGAGCAGTACTTC. Protein product: CAWSPGTQYYEQYF.

This chain uses TRBV11-2 with TRBJ2-5; D gene uncertain. The CDR3 is made up of 14 amino acids. Deletions cut 7 bases from V and 3 bases from J, with 15 bases between. Germline CDR1 and CDR2: SGHAT and FQNNGV. The CDR3 DNA is TGTGCCAGCATCACACCCATAAAAGAAGAGACCCAGTACTTC. Its protein is CASITPIKEETQYF. The full variable domain, with the rest looked up from reference TRBV11-2 and TRBJ2-5, is EAGVAQSPRYKIIEKRQSVAFWCNPISGHATLYWYQQILGQGPKLLIQFQNNGVVDDSQLPKDRFSAERLKGVDSTLKIQPAKLEDSAVYLCASITPIKEETQYFGPGTRLLVL.

The J gene is TRBJ1-4, the V gene TRBV2; D is ambiguous. The CDR3 is 13 residues long. CDR1 is SNHLY, CDR2 FYNNEI, per germline. Trimming cost V 6 bases and J 8 bases, with 13 bases left between them. CDR3 region: CASSGSFGEKLFF. CDR3 nucleotide sequence: TGTGCCAGCAGCGGAAGTTTCGGGGAAAAACTGTTTTTT.

This clone was found once. The chain combines TRBV7-8 with TRBJ1-1, with D maybe TRBD1 (6 bases). Germline V gene data show CDR1 as SGHVS and CDR2 as FQNEAQ. V was pared by 7 bases and J by 3 bases, with 15 bases between. This CDR3 spans 14 amino acids. The CDR3: CASNNRVGDTEAFF. As DNA, the CDR3 is TGTGCCAGCAACAACAGGGTTGGAGACACTGAAGCTTTCTTT.

In this sample, this clone turned up once. DNA for the CDR3: TGCGCCAGCAGCTCGACAGGGGTCACTGAAGCTTTCTTT. This gives the protein CASSSTGVTEAFF. The chain is built from TRBV5-1 and TRBJ1-1, with 8 bases aligning to TRBD1. Trimming cost V 3 bases and J 4 bases; bases outside gene matches: 2. The germline V gene has CDR1 SGHRS and CDR2 YFSETQ. The CDR3 extends over 13 amino acids.

The chain links TRBV2 to TRBJ1-5; maybe TRBD1 (5 bases). Germline V CDR1 and CDR2: SNHLY, FYNNEI. V shed 3 bases and J shed 0 bases, with 15 bases lying between them. This CDR3 spans 17 amino acids. The CDR3 DNA follows: TGTGCCAGCAGTGAGGTGGGGCGGGTTTATAGCAATCAGCCCCAGCATTTT. Amino acid sequence: CASSEVGRVYSNQPQHF.

The genes are TRBV11-1 and TRBJ2-3; D call uncertain. This CDR3 has 15 residues. Trimming took off 1 base at V and 1 base at J, with 9 bases between the two ends. Looked up from germline, CDR1 is SGHAT and CDR2 is FQDESV (reference sequence). CDR3 residues: CASSLGVVGTDTQYF. CDR3 DNA: TGTGCCAGCAGCTTAGGAGTCGTCGGCACAGATACGCAGTATTTT.

The genes are TRBV29-1 and TRBJ1-1, with D tentatively TRBD1 (5 bases). The germline CDR1 and CDR2 sequences are SQVTM and ANQGSEA. V was pared by 5 bases and J by 5 bases, with 15 bases between. The CDR3 sequence is 13 residues long. CDR3 coding DNA: TGCAGCGTTCATCGAGGGGTTGGAACTGAAGCTTTCTTT. Its translation is CSVHRGVGTEAFF.

This rearrangement joins TRBV10-3 to TRBJ1-5; TRBD1 aligns across 7 bases. Germline lookup yields CDR1 ENHRY and CDR2 SYGVKD. CDR3 length: 15 amino acids. With 0 bases clipped from V and 11 bases from J, the junction kept 10 bases outside the gene matches. Here the CDR3 DNA reads TGTGCCATCAGTGAGTCCAGGGGGGGATCTACGGCCCAGCATTTT. Protein: CAISESRGGSTAQHF.